The 24 T cell receptor beta chains below were found in one sample sequenced in a study of shared clonotypes between healthy human individuals. CD45RO-negative, CCR7-positively selected cells formed the naive CD8 fraction, excluding terminally differentiated effector memory CD45RA+ cells. The protocol was immunoSEQ multiplex PCR, while the TCRdb copy is restricted to in-frame clones and leaves out a portion. The sample consists of roughly 2,000,000 clones, about 95% of them appearing once. Material for sequencing was naive CD8+ T cells sorted from blood. The receptors come from a man in his late teens or twenties in good health.

The chain has TRBV30 and TRBJ1-5; 9 nucleotides agree with TRBD1. V shed 2 bases, J shed 5 bases, and the junction held 4 bases outside the gene matches. CDR1 is GTSNPN, CDR2 SVGIG, per germline (reference sequence). The CDR3 totals 14 residues. The CDR3, as DNA: TGTGCCTGGAGTAGGACAGGGGTGGATCAGCCCCAGCATTTT. Its translation: CAWSRTGVDQPQHF.

This sequence joins TRBV27 and TRBJ1-2, with no clear D. The V end lost 2 bases, the J end lost 6 bases, and 16 bases lay between the germline ends. This CDR3 is 15 amino acids long. Germline V gene sequence: CDR1 MNHEY, CDR2 SMNVEV (reference sequence). CDR3 region: CASSLLSGRTDGYTF. CDR3 coding DNA: TGTGCCAGCAGTTTACTTTCGGGCCGTACGGATGGCTACACCTTC.

This chain joins TRBV10-3 and TRBJ1-1; TRBD1 matches at 9 bases. V shed 2 bases, J shed 6 bases, and the junction held 10 bases outside the gene matches. The CDR3 totals 16 residues. Germline V lookup: CDR1 ENHRY, CDR2 SYGVKD. Written as DNA, the CDR3 is TGTGCCATCAGTGAGAGCGGCGGGACAGGGTATTCTGAAGCTTTCTTT. It yields the protein CAISESGGTGYSEAFF.

The J gene is TRBJ2-7, the V gene TRBV29-1; maybe TRBD1 (6 bases). The CDR3 totals 14 residues. V was cut by 2 bases and J by 3 bases, with 14 bases left in between. The germline gives CDR1 SQVTM, CDR2 ANQGSEA. CDR3 region: CSVENRDKNYEQYF. The CDR3 DNA reads as TGCAGCGTTGAAAACCGGGACAAAAACTACGAGCAGTACTTC.

The chain uses TRBV2 and TRBJ1-5; TRBD1 aligns across 7 bases. This CDR3 is 18 amino acids long. V shed 6 bases, J shed 0 bases, and the junction held 14 bases outside the gene matches. Germline CDR1 and CDR2: SNHLY and FYNNEI. CDR3 nucleotide sequence: TGTGCCAGCAGGATTGCCGGGACAGAGATAGATAGCAATCAGCCCCAGCATTTT. This encodes CASRIAGTEIDSNQPQHF.

The V call is TRBV7-3, the J call TRBJ2-7; D call uncertain. The CDR3 totals 13 residues. The germline V and J ends were trimmed by 4 bases and 0 bases, with 7 bases remaining between them. Germline values: CDR1 SGHTA, CDR2 FQGTGA. The chain's CDR3 is CASSSTPSYEQYF. In DNA, the CDR3 is TGTGCCAGCAGCTCGACTCCCTCCTACGAGCAGTACTTC.

The chain employs TRBV4-1 and TRBJ1-1; D is unclear. In germline, CDR1 is MGHRA, CDR2 YSYEKL. The CDR3 is 14 amino acids. V shed 1 base and J shed 3 bases, with 9 bases lying between them. CDR3 loop: CASSQGASYTEAFF. CDR3 coding DNA: TGCGCCAGCAGCCAAGGAGCCTCTTACACTGAAGCTTTCTTT.

This chain uses TRBV7-3 with TRBJ2-2; perhaps D is TRBD1 or TRBD2 (5 bases each). Trimming cost V 4 bases and J 10 bases, with 10 bases left between them. Looked up from germline, CDR1 is SGHTA and CDR2 is FQGTGA. The CDR3 is 12 residues long. CDR3: CASSSTGTELFF. The CDR3 DNA is TGTGCCAGCAGCTCCACCGGGACGGAGCTGTTTTTT.

The chain joins TRBV6-5 to TRBJ2-1; D possibly uses TRBD1 or TRBD2 (5 bases each). The CDR3 runs to 13 residues. Germline V gives CDR1 MNHEY, CDR2 SVGAGI. V was trimmed by 6 bases and J by 7 bases, leaving 13 bases between them. The CDR3 bases are TGTGCCAGCAGCCTGGGACCGACAAATGAGCAGTTCTTC. It is translated as CASSLGPTNEQFF.

This chain connects TRBV5-1 to TRBJ2-4; the match to TRBD2 covers 9 bases. CDR3 length: 17 amino acids. Per the germline V gene, CDR1 is SGHRS and CDR2 is YFSETQ. The trim removed 3 bases at V and 1 base at J, leaving 8 bases unmatched. CDR3 nucleotides: TGCGCCAGCAGCTGTCTAGCGGGAACGTTGGCCAAAAACATTCAGTACTTC. It encodes CASSCLAGTLAKNIQYF.

Turning to this clone: Other DNA sequences in the sample encode the same CDR3. The chain has TRBV27 and TRBJ2-3; D is undetermined. V dropped 6 bases and J dropped 0 bases, with 4 bases sitting between them. The CDR3 totals 12 residues. Germline values: CDR1 MNHEY, CDR2 SMNVEV (reference sequence). The CDR3 is CASRISTDTQYF. The CDR3 nucleotides read TGTGCCAGCAGGATCAGCACAGATACGCAGTATTTT.

J is TRBJ1-1 and V is TRBV5-1, with TRBD1 as a possible D gene (6 bases). CDR3 size: 14 residues. The germline V gene has CDR1 SGHRS and CDR2 YFSETQ. Trimming removed 2 bases at V and 4 bases at J, with 12 bases between. The CDR3 sequence: CASSFPGEATEAFF. The CDR3 DNA sequence: TGCGCCAGCAGCTTTCCAGGGGAGGCCACTGAAGCTTTCTTT.

This chain joins TRBV30 and TRBJ2-2, with D possibly TRBD1 on 5 matching bases. This CDR3 region has 13 residues. Germline lookup yields CDR1 GTSNPN and CDR2 SVGIG (reference sequence). Trimming took 1 base from V and 5 from J, leaving 8 bases between them. The CDR3 loop reads CAWSEAGTGELFF. DNA of the CDR3: TGTGCCTGGAGTGAGGCAGGGACCGGGGAGCTGTTTTTT.

As concerns this clone: This sample also contains other DNA sequences that code for the same CDR3. The chain recombines TRBV9 with TRBJ2-7; D gene uncertain. CDR1 is SGDLS and CDR2 is YYNGEE in the germline V gene. This CDR3 is built from 15 residues. Trimming removed 0 bases from V and 4 bases from J, with 14 bases in between. CDR3 nucleotides: TGTGCCAGCAGCGTAGCCGATTCTCAGGTATACGAGCAGTACTTC. Its protein product is CASSVADSQVYEQYF.

The rearrangement uses TRBV13 and TRBJ2-3; D perhaps matches TRBD2 (5 bases). This CDR3 contains 15 residues. The germline CDR1 and CDR2 sequences are PRHDT and FYEKMQ (reference sequence). V was trimmed by 4 bases and J by 2 bases, leaving 13 bases between them. Written as DNA, the CDR3 is TGTGCCAGCAGCTCGCTACTAGGAAACACAGATACGCAGTATTTT. This sequence encodes CASSSLLGNTDTQYF.

The CDR3 here is CSVLLGDSYGYTF. The CDR3 region has the DNA TGCAGCGTGCTTTTGGGGGACAGCTATGGCTACACCTTC. The V gene is TRBV29-1, the J gene TRBJ1-2; 7 positions agree with TRBD1. Per germline, CDR1 SQVTM and CDR2 ANQGSEA. The trim removed 6 bases at V and 4 bases at J, leaving 8 bases unmatched. The CDR3 runs 13 residues.

This clone showed up just once. The chain is built from TRBV27 and TRBJ2-5; 7 bases map to TRBD1. The CDR3 is made up of 14 amino acids. Germline V CDR1 and CDR2: MNHEY, SMNVEV (reference sequence). V lost 5 bases, J lost 3 bases, and 6 bases stayed unmatched. CDR3 protein: CASSEQGPEETQYF. For the CDR3, the DNA is TGTGCCAGCAGTGAACAGGGGCCCGAAGAGACCCAGTACTTC.

The gene calls are TRBV5-1 and TRBJ2-7; D is possibly TRBD1 (6 bases). Trimming left V 1 base short and J 4 bases short, with 9 bases between. Germline CDR1 SGHRS, CDR2 YFSETQ. CDR3 size: 13 residues. CDR3 bases: TGCGCCAGCAGCTTGCGGGACAAATACGAGCAGTACTTC. Amino acid sequence: CASSLRDKYEQYF.

As DNA, the CDR3 is TGTGCCAGCCTTCAAGGGGACTACGAGCAGTACTTC. The encoded protein is CASLQGDYEQYF. V is TRBV6-6 and J is TRBJ2-7; perhaps TRBD1 as D (5 bases). CDR3 length: 12 amino acids. Germline CDR1 reads MNHNY; CDR2 reads SVGAGI (reference sequence). V dropped 8 bases and J dropped 3 bases, with 11 bases sitting between them.

The V and J genes are TRBV27 and TRBJ2-7; either TRBD1 or TRBD2 may fit D (5 bases each). Deletions cut 4 bases from V and 4 bases from J, with 20 bases between. This CDR3 has 16 amino acids. Per the germline V gene, CDR1 is MNHEY and CDR2 is SMNVEV (reference sequence). CDR3 sequence (DNA): TGTGCCAGCAGTTCTGCCTTTGAGGGGCGCGGTTACGAGCAGTACTTC. Protein sequence: CASSSAFEGRGYEQYF.

V gene TRBV6-5 combines with J gene TRBJ2-6; no clear D. Germline CDR1 MNHEY, CDR2 SVGAGI. The CDR3 sequence is 16 residues long. Between the trimmed V and J ends, which lost 2 bases and 0 bases, there was a span of 8 bases. DNA of the CDR3: TGTGCCAGCAGTTACGTAGCCTACTCTGGGGCCAACGTCCTGACTTTC. Protein product: CASSYVAYSGANVLTF.

This clone was found once. The chain uses TRBV18 and TRBJ1-5, with D unclear. The length of the CDR3 is 15 residues. V shed 2 bases and J shed 1 base, with 9 bases lying between them. Germline CDR1 KGHSH, CDR2 LQKENI. The chain's CDR3 is CASSPGTVSNQPQHF. Written as DNA, the CDR3 is TGTGCCAGCTCACCAGGAACAGTAAGCAATCAGCCCCAGCATTTT.

The rearrangement uses TRBV2 and TRBJ2-7; D might be TRBD1 (5 bases). Germline V gene sequence: CDR1 SNHLY, CDR2 FYNNEI. The CDR3 is made up of 13 amino acids. V shed 2 bases and J shed 7 bases, with 12 bases lying between them. CDR3 in amino acids: CASSEPAGSEQYF. Here the CDR3 DNA reads TGTGCCAGCAGTGAACCCGCAGGGTCGGAGCAGTACTTC.

This clone was seen just once. The rearrangement uses TRBV7-9 and TRBJ1-2; weak D call: TRBD1 (5 bases). Germline CDR1 is SEHNR and CDR2 is FQNEAQ (reference sequence). Trimming stripped 1 base from V and 8 bases from J, with 14 bases between. This CDR3 spans 14 amino acids. In DNA form, the CDR3 reads TGTGCCAGCAGCTTAGTAACCGGGGACTGGGGCTACACCTTC. Translating it yields CASSLVTGDWGYTF.